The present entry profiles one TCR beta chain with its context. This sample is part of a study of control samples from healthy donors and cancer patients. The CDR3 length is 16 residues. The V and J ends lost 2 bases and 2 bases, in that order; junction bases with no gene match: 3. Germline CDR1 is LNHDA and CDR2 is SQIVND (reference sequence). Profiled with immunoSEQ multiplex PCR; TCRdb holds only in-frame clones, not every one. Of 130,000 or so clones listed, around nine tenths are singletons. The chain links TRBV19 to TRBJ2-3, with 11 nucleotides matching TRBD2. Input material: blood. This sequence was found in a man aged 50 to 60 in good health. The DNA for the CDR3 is TGTGCCAGTAGTATATTAGCGGGGGGGACCACAGATACGCAGTATTTT. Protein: CASSILAGGTTDTQYF.